The 30 T cell receptor beta chains given below trace back to one sample, sequenced in a study of shared clonotypes between healthy human individuals. Method: immunoSEQ multiplex PCR; TCRdb's copy keeps in-frame clones and lacks some. The data show 660,000 or so clones, about 96% seen once. Terminally differentiated effector memory CD45RA+ cells were left out of the naive CD8 fraction, which was CD45RO-negative and positively selected for CCR7. The specimen sequenced was naive CD8+ T cells sorted from blood. These receptors were obtained from a woman in her 30s in good health.

The CDR3 DNA reads as TGTGCCAGCAGCCCCACGCAGGGGAACACTGAAGCTTTCTTT. Translation: CASSPTQGNTEAFF. V gene TRBV7-9 combines with J gene TRBJ1-1; D is perhaps TRBD1 (5 bases). The germline V gene has CDR1 SEHNR and CDR2 FQNEAQ (reference sequence). Deletions cut 5 bases from V and 1 base from J, with 11 bases between. The CDR3 contains 14 residues.

The gene calls are TRBV6-6 and TRBJ2-1; 7 bases are shared with TRBD2. The trim removed 6 bases at V and 5 bases at J, leaving 13 bases unmatched. CDR1 and CDR2 (germline): MNHNY, SVGAGI (reference sequence). CDR3 length: 16 residues. The CDR3 DNA sequence: TGTGCCAGCAGCCCCCCCCCTAGACTAGCTCACAATGAGCAGTTCTTC. It codes for CASSPPPRLAHNEQFF.

This clone was counted once. The genes are TRBV28 and TRBJ2-1; D might be TRBD2 (5 bases). The V gene lost 8 bases and the J gene lost 6 bases, with 20 bases spanning the gap. The CDR3 consists of 15 residues. CDR1 is MDHEN and CDR2 is SYDVKM in the germline V gene. Here the CDR3 reads CASSVDSSPANEQFF. In DNA, the CDR3 is TGTGCCAGCTCTGTGGACTCTTCCCCCGCCAATGAGCAGTTCTTC.

A note on this clone: At one end the junction does not follow the germline gene, possibly because of a read error. This sequence joins TRBV5-4 and TRBJ1-4; TRBD1 is a possible D gene (5 bases). The CDR3 sequence is 15 residues long. CDR1 is SGHNT, CDR2 YYREEE, per germline (reference sequence). The CDR3 bases are TGTGCCAGCAGCCTTCCGGGGGGAACTAGTGAAAAACTGTTTTTT. Amino acid sequence: CASSLPGGTSEKLFF.

In the case of this clone: Other nucleotide sequences from this sample produce the same CDR3. V gene TRBV27 combines with J gene TRBJ2-7; D is possibly TRBD1 or TRBD2 (6 bases each). This CDR3 region has 13 residues. With 3 bases removed from V and 7 bases from J, the gap between germline ends came to 13 bases. Germline lookup yields CDR1 MNHEY and CDR2 SMNVEV (reference sequence). CDR3 in DNA: TGTGCCAGCAGTTTGGGGGGCTCGTATGAGCAGTACTTC. Its protein is CASSLGGSYEQYF.

The chain is built from TRBV6-4 and TRBJ2-7; D gene ambiguous. The CDR3 is made up of 13 amino acids. V lost 2 bases and J 4 bases, leaving 9 bases between the germline ends. Germline V gene lookup returns CDR1 MRHNA and CDR2 SNTAGT. The CDR3 sequence is CASSDPRIYEQYF. CDR3 DNA: TGTGCCAGCAGTGACCCCCGAATATACGAGCAGTACTTC.

The CDR3 nucleotides are TGCGCCAGCAGCGGTCCCCATGGGGACGAGCAGTACTTC. Its protein product is CASSGPHGDEQYF. The chain combines TRBV4-1 with TRBJ2-7; no clear D. The CDR3 consists of 13 residues. Trimming left V 5 bases short and J 5 bases short, with 13 bases between. Germline V gene data show CDR1 as MGHRA and CDR2 as YSYEKL.

This clone was recorded only once. In DNA, the CDR3 is TGTGCCAGCAGGACCTCAGCCGGCACCTACGAGCAGTACTTC. Encoded protein: CASRTSAGTYEQYF. The rearrangement links TRBV28 to TRBJ2-7; D is ambiguous. Trimming shortened V by 6 bases and J by 2 bases, and 14 bases separated the two germline ends. Germline-derived CDR1 and CDR2 are MDHEN and SYDVKM. The CDR3 has 14 amino acids. The full variable domain, completed using reference TRBV28 and TRBJ2-7, is DVKVTQSSRYLVKRTGEKVFLECVQDMDHENMFWYRQDPGLGLRLIYFSYDVKMKEKGDIPEGYSVSREKKERFSLILESASTNQTSMYLCASRTSAGTYEQYFGPGTRLTVT.

V gene TRBV5-4 combines with J gene TRBJ2-7, with TRBD2 matching over 15 bases. The CDR3 is made up of 18 amino acids. Per the germline V gene, CDR1 is SGHNT and CDR2 is YYREEE (reference sequence). After removal of 0 bases from V and 2 bases from J, the junction contained 6 bases not matched to a gene. The CDR3 DNA reads TGTGCCAGCAGCTTGGGCGGACTAGCGGGAGGGCCGGCCTACGAGCAGTACTTC. This translates into CASSLGGLAGGPAYEQYF. Filled out from reference TRBV5-4 and TRBJ2-7, the complete variable domain reads ETGVTQSPTHLIKTRGQQVTLRCSSQSGHNTVSWYQQALGQGPQFIFQYYREEENGRGNFPPRFSGLQFPNYSSELNVNALELDDSALYLCASSLGGLAGGPAYEQYFGPGTRLTVT.

V gene TRBV30 combines with J gene TRBJ2-3; 9 nucleotides align to TRBD2. The CDR3 has 12 residues. Germline CDR1 reads GTSNPN; CDR2 reads SVGIG (reference sequence). V trimming: 7 bases; J trimming: 5 bases; junction bases outside the gene matches: 4. This chain's CDR3 is CAYSSGIDTQYF. CDR3 coding DNA: TGTGCCTACTCTAGCGGGATAGATACGCAGTATTTT. Full variable domain (remainder filled in from reference TRBV30 and TRBJ2-3): SQTIHQWPATLVQPVGSPLSLECTVEGTSNPNLYWYRQAAGRGLQLLFYSVGIGQISSEVPQNLSASRPQDRQFILSSKKLLLSDSGFYLCAYSSGIDTQYFGPGTRLTVL.

The V and J genes are TRBV7-9 and TRBJ2-1, with D possibly being TRBD1 or TRBD2 (5 bases each). Germline V gives CDR1 SEHNR, CDR2 FQNEAQ (reference sequence). This CDR3 is 16 amino acids long. Trimming pared 5 bases from V and 5 bases from J, leaving 19 bases between. CDR3 nucleotide sequence: TGTGCCAGCAGCCCAAGACCAGCGAGGGACCACAATGAGCAGTTCTTC. It codes for CASSPRPARDHNEQFF.

V gene TRBV6-5 combines with J gene TRBJ2-3; unclear D gene. The CDR3 contains 13 residues. Germline V gives CDR1 MNHEY, CDR2 SVGAGI. The V end was cut by 5 bases, the J end by 6 bases, with 12 bases between. The CDR3 DNA reads as TGTGCCAGCAGTAACCAGTACTCGGATACGCAGTATTTT. Its translation is CASSNQYSDTQYF.

The chain recombines TRBV19 with TRBJ1-5; D remains ambiguous. Germline CDR1 LNHDA, CDR2 SQIVND (reference sequence). V was clipped by 5 bases and J by 5 bases, with 7 bases between them. The CDR3 runs 12 residues. The CDR3 spells CASSPFDQPQHF. For the CDR3, the DNA is TGTGCCAGTAGTCCATTTGATCAGCCCCAGCATTTT.

The genes are TRBV7-6 and TRBJ2-5; 9 nucleotides match TRBD2. The CDR3 runs 16 residues. The germline gives CDR1 SGHVS, CDR2 FNYEAQ. Trimming at V came to 1 base and at J to 1 base, leaving 4 bases not matched to a gene. As DNA, the CDR3 is TGTGCCAGCAGCTTAGGCCTAGCGGGGCTCCAAGAGACCCAGTACTTC. Its protein product is CASSLGLAGLQETQYF.

V gene TRBV28 combines with J gene TRBJ2-5, with a weak D call TRBD1 (5 bases). Germline loops: CDR1 MDHEN, CDR2 SYDVKM. The V end lost 5 bases, the J end lost 1 base, and 14 bases lay between the germline ends. The CDR3 runs to 15 residues. The CDR3 reads CASSASIDSQETQYF. The CDR3 region has the DNA TGTGCCAGCAGTGCATCGATAGACAGCCAAGAGACCCAGTACTTC.

V usage is TRBV27 and J usage is TRBJ1-2, with TRBD1 identical over 9 bases. Germline trimming cut 3 bases from V and 6 bases from J; bases unmatched to any gene: 5. From germline, CDR1 is MNHEY and CDR2 SMNVEV (reference sequence). CDR3 length: 14 amino acids. CDR3 DNA: TGTGCCAGCAGTTTGACAGGGGGAGGGAATGGCTACACCTTC. It is translated as CASSLTGGGNGYTF.

V usage is TRBV5-6 and J usage is TRBJ2-1, with a tentative D call TRBD1 (6 bases). V shed 2 bases and J shed 10 bases, with 16 bases lying between them. The CDR3 loop spans 14 amino acids. Germline-derived CDR1 and CDR2 are SGHDT and YYEEEE. The CDR3 sequence: CASSFKRTDGEQFF. CDR3 in DNA: TGTGCCAGCAGCTTTAAGCGGACAGATGGGGAGCAGTTCTTC.

This chain uses TRBV27 with TRBJ2-4, with 8 bases that match TRBD1. Trimming at V came to 6 bases and at J to 7 bases, leaving 17 bases not matched to a gene. This CDR3 has 17 amino acids. CDR1 is MNHEY, CDR2 SMNVEV, per germline (reference sequence). The CDR3 DNA follows: TGTGCCAGCAGACTTAAAGGGGTCAGGGGGCTCGGGAACATTCAGTACTTC. Translated, it gives CASRLKGVRGLGNIQYF.

This rearrangement joins TRBV13 to TRBJ2-3, with D possibly matching TRBD2 (6 bases). This CDR3 has 13 residues. V gave up 5 bases and J gave up 8 bases, with 14 bases separating them. The V gene's germline CDR1 is PRHDT and CDR2 FYEKMQ (reference sequence). CDR3 residues: CASSPGGKGTQYF. CDR3 nucleotides: TGTGCCAGCAGCCCCGGGGGTAAGGGTACGCAGTATTTT.

The chain joins TRBV7-6 to TRBJ2-5; D perhaps matches TRBD1 (6 bases). CDR3 length equals 12 residues. Germline CDR1 SGHVS, CDR2 FNYEAQ. Between the trimmed V and J ends, which lost 5 bases and 4 bases, there was a span of 8 bases. CDR3 DNA: TGTGCCAGCAGCCAAGGGGGAGAGACCCAGTACTTC. This translates into CASSQGGETQYF.

On this clone itself: This sample includes further DNA sequences coding for the same CDR3. The genes are TRBV27 and TRBJ2-7; tentative D call: TRBD2 (6 bases). Germline CDR1 MNHEY, CDR2 SMNVEV (reference sequence). The ends were cut back, 2 bases at V and 4 bases at J, with 12 bases in the middle. CDR3 length: 14 residues. CDR3 sequence: CASSLGAGSYEQYF. DNA of the CDR3: TGTGCCAGCAGTTTAGGAGCGGGCTCTTACGAGCAGTACTTC.

The chain uses TRBV19 and TRBJ2-5; 15 bases agree with TRBD2. The CDR3 is made up of 19 amino acids. The germline V gene has CDR1 LNHDA and CDR2 SQIVND (reference sequence). Losses at the gene ends were 5 bases for V and 4 bases for J; bases not matched to a gene: 14. The CDR3 is CASSATPGLAGGSRETQYF. The CDR3 bases are TGTGCCAGTAGTGCGACTCCGGGACTAGCGGGAGGTAGCCGAGAGACCCAGTACTTC.

This sequence joins TRBV23-1 and TRBJ1-3; D gene unclear. TRBV23-1 counts as an open reading frame of uncertain function. The CDR3 runs 16 residues. The V and J ends lost 4 bases and 0 bases respectively, with 13 bases between them. CDR3 coding DNA: TGCGCCAGCAGTCCAGACTGTCGAAGCTCTGGAAACACCATATATTTT. Protein sequence: CASSPDCRSSGNTIYF.

This clone was seen a single time. This sequence joins TRBV5-8 and TRBJ1-1; D is unresolved. The CDR3 runs 12 residues. Germline V gene sequence: CDR1 SGHTS, CDR2 YDEGEE. V was shortened by 4 bases and J by 3 bases, with 7 bases between the two germline ends. In DNA form, the CDR3 reads TGTGCCAGCAGCCTCCGTTACACTGAAGCTTTCTTT. Translating gives CASSLRYTEAFF. Supplemented by reference TRBV5-8 and TRBJ1-1, the full variable domain reads EAGVTQSPTHLIKTRGQQATLRCSPISGHTSVYWYQQALGLGLQFLLWYDEGEERNRGNFPPRFSGRQFPNYSSELNVNALELEDSALYLCASSLRYTEAFFGQGTRLTVV.

The chain couples TRBV5-6 to TRBJ2-5, with a tentative D call TRBD2 (5 bases). V lost 4 bases to trimming and J lost 1 base, with 17 bases between them. The length of the CDR3 is 16 residues. Germline lookup yields CDR1 SGHDT and CDR2 YYEEEE. CDR3 residues: CASSRQQLGIQETQYF. The CDR3 DNA reads as TGTGCCAGCAGCCGACAACAACTAGGAATCCAAGAGACCCAGTACTTC.

There are a few counts of this clone. V gene TRBV7-9 combines with J gene TRBJ1-1; 8 bases agree with TRBD1. This CDR3 is 13 amino acids long. Germline V CDR1 and CDR2: SEHNR, FQNEAQ (reference sequence). V lost 4 bases, J lost 12 bases, and 10 bases stayed unmatched. CDR3 loop: CASSSPDRDRTFF. CDR3 coding DNA: TGTGCCAGCAGCTCGCCGGACCGGGACAGGACTTTCTTT.

This clone came up once. J is TRBJ1-2 and V is TRBV27; tentatively, D is TRBD1 (5 bases). The CDR3 extends over 17 amino acids. The germline V gene has CDR1 MNHEY and CDR2 SMNVEV (reference sequence). Between the trimmed V and J ends, which lost 6 bases and 4 bases, there was a span of 24 bases. Here the CDR3 DNA reads TGTGCCAGCAGAACGACAGTGGCTGCCTCCTTTGCCTATGGCTACACCTTC. Residues: CASRTTVAASFAYGYTF.

In this sample, this clone turned up once. The chain combines TRBV4-1 with TRBJ1-5; D ambiguous. CDR3 size: 15 residues. CDR1 MGHRA and CDR2 YSYEKL come from the germline V gene. Between the trimmed V and J ends, which lost 0 bases and 4 bases, there was a span of 10 bases. CDR3 in DNA: TGCGCCAGCAGCCAAGAGTTTTTCAGTAATCAGCCCCAGCATTTT. This translates into CASSQEFFSNQPQHF.

The chain combines TRBV4-2 with TRBJ2-2; TRBD1 aligns across 8 bases. The V segment lost 0 bases and the J segment 4 bases; nucleotides outside the gene matches: 4. The CDR3 loop spans 16 amino acids. Per germline, CDR1 LGHNA and CDR2 YNFKEQ. Here the CDR3 reads CASSQEATGGTGELFF. CDR3 nucleotide sequence: TGTGCCAGCAGCCAAGAGGCCACAGGGGGCACCGGGGAGCTGTTTTTT.

The rearrangement uses TRBV28 and TRBJ2-3; perhaps TRBD2 as D (5 bases). V was trimmed by 5 bases and J by 6 bases, leaving 18 bases between them. Germline loops: CDR1 MDHEN, CDR2 SYDVKM. The CDR3 extends over 15 amino acids. The DNA for the CDR3 is TGTGCCAGCAGTCGATCGACTAACCCAAGGGATACGCAGTATTTT. Encoded protein: CASSRSTNPRDTQYF. The whole variable domain, filled in from reference TRBV28 and TRBJ2-3, reads DVKVTQSSRYLVKRTGEKVFLECVQDMDHENMFWYRQDPGLGLRLIYFSYDVKMKEKGDIPEGYSVSREKKERFSLILESASTNQTSMYLCASSRSTNPRDTQYFGPGTRLTVL.